This TCR beta chain was captured by sequencing in a study of blood T cell repertoires in COVID-19. About the study: The analysed material was cDNA or gDNA that came from T cells, B-cell-depleted T cells, or PBMCs.

In the source study's methods: The assay estimated nucleated cells by amplifying reference gene primers. Method: immunoSEQ multiplex PCR; TCRdb's copy keeps in-frame clones and lacks some. That table gives V, J and clone size, and the DNA gave D and trimming. Among tens of thousands of clones, about 82% were seen once, and the ten largest hold approximately 5%. Germline CDR1 and CDR2: LNHDA and SQIVND (reference sequence). The CDR3 is made up of 13 amino acids. Trimming removed 7 bases at V and 5 bases at J, with 12 bases between. This sequence was found in a man aged 70-80 years with acute or convalescent COVID-19. The sequencing input was peripheral blood. This chain links TRBV19 with TRBJ2-1; weak D call: TRBD1 (6 bases). CDR3 in amino acids: CASNEGDHNEQFF. DNA for the CDR3: TGTGCCAGTAACGAGGGGGACCACAATGAGCAGTTCTTC.